These 20 T cell receptor beta chains share one sample of origin, sequenced in a study of CD8 T cells in ankylosing spondylitis. TCRdb redid the calling of the 5' RACE reads with MiXCR, one entry per CDR3 protein. This table holds under 85,000 distinct CDR3 sequences, about 5.2% found once. The sample was blood, either unsorted or a sorted T cell fraction (not recorded which). Source of these receptors: a male donor with ankylosing spondylitis or in good health (not recorded which).

The table lists this clonotype with many counts. The chain carries TRBV12-3 or TRBV12-4 and TRBJ2-2; D possibly matches TRBD1 or TRBD2 (6 bases each). This CDR3 contains 14 residues. V lost 6 bases and J 2 bases, leaving 10 bases between the germline ends. The CDR3 sequence: CASRGGHNTGELFF. CDR3 bases: TGTGCCAGCAGGGGGGGACACAACACCGGGGAGCTGTTTTTT.

Ten or more counts support this clonotype. The chain carries TRBV7-9 and TRBJ1-5, with D unclear. V dropped 4 bases and J dropped 5 bases, with 6 bases sitting between them. Germline CDR1 SEHNR, CDR2 FQNEAQ (reference sequence). There are 12 residues in the CDR3. The CDR3 DNA reads as TGTGCCAGCAGCTCACCTCATCAGCCCCAGCATTTT. It translates to CASSSPHQPQHF.

There are many counts of this clonotype. The chain has TRBV20-1 and TRBJ1-1, with 11 nucleotides matching TRBD1. The CDR3 is 16 amino acids. V shed 1 base and J 1 base; nucleotides not matched to a gene: 5. From germline, CDR1 is DFQATT and CDR2 SNEGSKA (reference sequence). Written as DNA, the CDR3 is TGCAGTGCTAGAGCAGCGGGACAGGGGGGGAACACTGAAGCTTTCTTT. Protein product: CSARAAGQGGNTEAFF.

This clonotype was seen ten or more times. V gene TRBV9 combines with J gene TRBJ2-1, with a tentative D call TRBD1 (6 bases). Trimming left V 0 bases short and J 5 bases short, with 15 bases between. Germline CDR1 is SGDLS and CDR2 is YYNGEE. This CDR3 is built from 16 residues. CDR3 residues: CASSVAWAGANNEQFF. The CDR3 DNA reads as TGTGCCAGCAGCGTAGCCTGGGCAGGGGCCAACAATGAGCAGTTCTTC.

This clonotype was recorded at least ten times. V usage is TRBV5-1 and J usage is TRBJ1-1, with D hard to call. From germline, CDR1 is SGHRS and CDR2 YFSETQ. V lost 0 bases and J 3 bases, leaving 15 bases between the germline ends. This CDR3 is built from 16 residues. CDR3 region: CASSLAGDPYYTEAFF. The CDR3 nucleotides read TGCGCCAGCAGCTTGGCCGGAGATCCATACTACACTGAAGCTTTCTTT. The full variable domain, completed using reference TRBV5-1 and TRBJ1-1, is KAGVTQTPRYLIKTRGQQVTLSCSPISGHRSVSWYQQTPGQGLQFLFEYFSETQRNKGNFPGRFSGRQFSNSRSEMNVSTLELGDSALYLCASSLAGDPYYTEAFFGQGTRLTVV.

This clonotype has at least ten counts. The chain employs TRBV12-3 or TRBV12-4 and TRBJ1-5, with 9 bases fitting TRBD1. This CDR3 has 15 amino acids. Trimming at V came to 1 base and at J to 6 bases, leaving 4 bases not matched to a gene. The CDR3 protein is CASSLGGQGIQPQHF. In DNA, the CDR3 is TGTGCCAGCAGTTTAGGGGGACAGGGAATTCAGCCCCAGCATTTT.

V is TRBV4-1 and J is TRBJ1-2, with D uncertain. This CDR3 is built from 17 residues. V lost 0 bases, J lost 0 bases, and 14 bases lay in between. CDR1 MGHRA and CDR2 YSYEKL come from the germline V gene. The CDR3 loop is CASSQDEKATANYGYTF. Written as DNA, the CDR3 is TGCGCCAGCAGCCAAGATGAGAAGGCTACAGCTAACTATGGCTACACCTTC.

This clonotype was counted many times. This sequence joins TRBV28 and TRBJ2-5, with 8 bases identical to TRBD2. Germline CDR1 and CDR2: MDHEN and SYDVKM. The CDR3 runs to 15 residues. The V segment lost 3 bases and the J segment 4 bases; nucleotides outside the gene matches: 7. Written as DNA, the CDR3 is TGTGCCAGCAGTTTCGGCGGGGGGCCGGGAGAGACCCAGTACTTC. Translated, it gives CASSFGGGPGETQYF.

Ten or more counts support this clonotype. The chain carries TRBV24-1 and TRBJ1-1; D is undetermined. With 2 bases removed from V and 1 base from J, the gap between germline ends came to 4 bases. Germline assignment: CDR1 KGHDR and CDR2 SFDVKD. The CDR3 runs 13 residues. CDR3 amino acids: CATSDWGNTEAFF. As DNA, the CDR3 is TGTGCCACCAGTGATTGGGGGAACACTGAAGCTTTCTTT.

The sample holds many counts of this clonotype. This chain links TRBV5-1 with TRBJ2-7; TRBD2 matches 12 bases. The CDR3 totals 16 residues. The V segment lost 5 bases and the J segment 0 bases; nucleotides outside the gene matches: 6. The germline V gene encodes CDR1 SGHRS and CDR2 YFSETQ. Here the CDR3 DNA reads TGCGCCAGCAGTCCAGGACTAGCGGGGTTCTCCTACGAGCAGTACTTC. The encoded protein is CASSPGLAGFSYEQYF.

This clonotype was counted many times. The chain combines TRBV11-2 with TRBJ2-3; 11 bases are shared with TRBD2. Unmatched junction bases numbered 9, after V lost 5 bases and J lost 2 bases. The CDR3 extends over 17 amino acids. Germline V gene data show CDR1 as SGHAT and CDR2 as FQNNGV. CDR3 sequence: CASSPRTSGSFTDTQYF. The CDR3 nucleotides read TGTGCCAGCAGCCCTAGGACTAGCGGGTCGTTCACAGATACGCAGTATTTT.

This clonotype occurred many times. This chain joins TRBV7-9 and TRBJ1-5; tentative D call: TRBD1 (5 bases). From germline, CDR1 is SEHNR and CDR2 FQNEAQ (reference sequence). Trimming stripped 4 bases from V and 6 bases from J, with 13 bases between. This CDR3 comprises 14 residues. The CDR3 protein is CASSSGTGFQPQHF. DNA for the CDR3: TGTGCCAGCAGCTCGGGGACGGGATTTCAGCCCCAGCATTTT.

Points on this clonotype: A much larger clone lies one base from this, so it may be a read error. The chain combines TRBV27 with TRBJ2-3; a weak D match, TRBD2 (5 bases). Looked up from germline, CDR1 is MNHEY and CDR2 is SMNVEV (reference sequence). This CDR3 spans 16 amino acids. The CDR3 protein is CASSFSSEGSIDTQYF. CDR3 DNA sequence: TGTGCCAGCAGTTTTAGTTCAGAGGGCAGCATAGATACGCAGTATTTT.

In its sample, this clonotype was seen many times. The chain has TRBV9 and TRBJ2-7; TRBD2 matches 7 bases. Looked up from germline, CDR1 is SGDLS and CDR2 is YYNGEE. V trimming: 4 bases; J trimming: 7 bases; junction bases outside the gene matches: 11. CDR3 size: 14 residues. The CDR3 region is CASSPQLATGEQYF. Here the CDR3 DNA reads TGTGCCAGCAGCCCTCAACTAGCGACGGGGGAGCAGTACTTC.

This clonotype was picked up many times. The chain uses TRBV7-9 and TRBJ2-1, with D possibly being TRBD2 (5 bases). Trimming shortened V by 5 bases and J by 6 bases, and 17 bases separated the two germline ends. CDR3 length equals 15 residues. In germline, CDR1 is SEHNR, CDR2 FQNEAQ (reference sequence). The CDR3 loop is CASSGPSGSANEQFF. In nucleotides, the CDR3 is TGTGCCAGCAGCGGGCCGTCGGGGTCCGCCAATGAGCAGTTCTTC.

This clonotype was counted between two and nine times. V usage is TRBV27 and J usage is TRBJ2-2; 7 bases align to TRBD1. V was pared by 7 bases and J by 5 bases, with 13 bases of the junction left unmatched. CDR1 and CDR2 (germline): MNHEY, SMNVEV (reference sequence). The CDR3 extends over 16 amino acids. The CDR3 here is CASTSRQGSRTGELFF. The CDR3, as DNA: TGTGCCAGCACCTCACGACAGGGATCGAGAACCGGGGAGCTGTTTTTT.

In this sample, this clonotype turned up many times. CDR3: CSHTGELFF. The CDR3 coding sequence is TGCAGCCACACCGGGGAGCTGTTTTTT. V usage is TRBV20-1 and J usage is TRBJ2-2; D gene uncertain. This CDR3 is 9 amino acids long. Germline CDR1 reads DFQATT; CDR2 reads SNEGSKA (reference sequence).

In this sample, this clonotype turned up many times. J is TRBJ2-1 and V is TRBV5-6; D is perhaps TRBD2 (7 bases). Germline values: CDR1 SGHDT, CDR2 YYEEEE. This CDR3 has 16 residues. V lost 2 bases and J 2 bases, leaving 14 bases between the germline ends. The CDR3 spells CASSLLGGGAYNEQFF. The CDR3 nucleotides are TGTGCCAGCAGCTTACTCGGAGGGGGGGCCTACAATGAGCAGTTCTTC.

This clonotype was observed at least ten times. V and J are TRBV7-9 and TRBJ1-1, with D uncertain. Germline CDR1 is SEHNR and CDR2 is FQNEAQ (reference sequence). With 2 bases removed from V and 4 bases from J, the gap between germline ends came to 5 bases. This CDR3 contains 12 residues. CDR3 bases: TGTGCCAGCAGCTTAACCAGCACTGAAGCTTTCTTT. Translating gives CASSLTSTEAFF.

This clonotype was counted many times. This chain connects TRBV7-2 to TRBJ2-2; D may match TRBD1 or TRBD2 (5 bases each). Trimming removed 5 bases from V and 1 base from J, with 11 bases in between. The V gene's germline CDR1 is SGHTA and CDR2 FQGNSA. The CDR3 covers 15 residues. The CDR3 region has the DNA TGTGCCAGCAGCCTTATGGGGGTGAACACCGGGGAGCTGTTTTTT. Protein sequence: CASSLMGVNTGELFF.